A single TCR beta chain is shown here with its context. The antigen is not known. These data come from a study of CD8 T cells in Susac syndrome. General study results and limits: The study conceded that relatively few individuals underwent its TCR sequencing and HLA analysis.

With random hexamers, roughly 0.5 to 1 ug RNA was reverse transcribed. It was immunoSEQ multiplex PCR that amplified TCR beta CDR3 across 54 Vbeta and 13 Jbeta. TCRdb fed the immunoSEQ multiplex PCR reads into MiXCR, producing one record per CDR3 protein. The data hold 300,000 or so distinct CDR3 sequences, with approximately 90% observed a single time. Patients with stable or active relapsing-remitting disease, all of them treatment-naive, made up the multiple sclerosis controls. The CDR3 has 15 amino acids. After removal of 8 bases from V and 7 bases from J, the junction contained 14 bases not matched to a gene. Germline V CDR1 and CDR2: MNHEY, SVGEGT.

The sample was CD4+ T cells from PBMCs. This sequence originates from a human donor with multiple sclerosis. The chain uses TRBV6-2 or TRBV6-3 and TRBJ1-2; 9 bases fit TRBD1. The CDR3 sequence: CASQHRGRPDPGYTF. DNA for the CDR3: TGTGCCAGCCAACACAGGGGGCGCCCGGATCCTGGCTACACCTTC.